These 27 T cell receptor beta chains share one sample of origin, sequenced in a study of blood T cells in healthy people across ages. The authors ran a second PCR of about 6 to 11 cycles using a sample-barcoded 5' primer and a J-beta primer mix. TCRdb itself ran the 5' RACE reads through MiXCR, one entry per CDR3 protein. The repertoire holds 850,000 to 1,100,000 distinct CDR3 sequences, with approximately 38% as singletons. Sequenced input: blood. Every receptor here comes from a man in his late teens or twenties in good health.

This clonotype was observed a handful of times. The chain uses TRBV7-2 and TRBJ1-2; 8 bases are a match to TRBD1. There are 15 residues in the CDR3. J gave up 6 bases and V 3 bases, and 9 bases lay outside the gene matches. Germline CDR1 reads SGHTA; CDR2 reads FQGNSA. This CDR3 reads CASSFRNDRGNGYTF. Here the CDR3 DNA reads TGTGCCAGCAGCTTTCGGAACGACAGGGGTAATGGCTACACCTTC.

The chain combines TRBV6-1 with TRBJ2-3, with 9 bases lining up with TRBD1. Germline V gene sequence: CDR1 MNHNS, CDR2 SASEGT. This CDR3 is 15 amino acids long. Unmatched junction bases numbered 3, after V lost 2 bases and J lost 3 bases. The CDR3 region has the DNA TGTGCCAGCAGTGAATGGACAGGGGAGACAGATACGCAGTATTTT. Encoded protein: CASSEWTGETDTQYF.

The V and J genes are TRBV29-1 and TRBJ2-2, with D perhaps matching TRBD1 (5 bases). The CDR3 runs 13 residues. Germline V CDR1 and CDR2: SQVTM, ANQGSEA. Between the trimmed V and J ends, which lost 1 base and 4 bases, there was a span of 7 bases. In DNA form, the CDR3 reads TGCAGCGTTGAAGGGGGCGGCACCGGGGAGCTGTTTTTT. This encodes CSVEGGGTGELFF.

The table lists this clonotype with a few counts. The rearrangement joins TRBV12-3 or TRBV12-4 to TRBJ2-7; 8 bases map to TRBD1. Germline trimming cut 6 bases from V and 5 bases from J; bases unmatched to any gene: 6. This CDR3 spans 13 amino acids. As DNA, the CDR3 is TGTGCCAGCAGCCGTGACAGGGGCCACGAGCAGTACTTC. Its translation: CASSRDRGHEQYF.

Note on this clonotype: A much larger clone differs by one base, so this may be a read error. This chain connects TRBV4-1 to TRBJ1-2; TRBD1 matches 7 bases. The CDR3 runs 19 residues. V shed 2 bases, J shed 0 bases, and the junction held 15 bases outside the gene matches. Germline-derived CDR1 and CDR2 are MGHRA and YSYEKL. CDR3 protein: CASSQRAGTAFGANYGYTF. The CDR3 DNA follows: TGCGCCAGCAGCCAACGCGCCGGGACAGCTTTTGGAGCTAACTATGGCTACACCTTC.

V usage is TRBV28 and J usage is TRBJ1-2, with TRBD1 as a possible D gene (5 bases). V lost 5 bases to trimming and J lost 6 bases, with 16 bases between them. Germline CDR1 MDHEN, CDR2 SYDVKM. This CDR3 has 14 amino acids. The CDR3 sequence: CASSLTGEPHGYTF. As DNA, the CDR3 is TGTGCCAGCAGTCTCACAGGCGAGCCCCATGGCTACACCTTC.

This clonotype was picked up a small number of times. The chain combines TRBV20-1 with TRBJ1-1; unclear D gene. V was trimmed by 3 bases and J by 0 bases, leaving 5 bases between them. The germline gives CDR1 DFQATT, CDR2 SNEGSKA (reference sequence). This CDR3 spans 12 amino acids. CDR3 in DNA: TGCAGTGCTAGTCCCATGAACACTGAAGCTTTCTTT. Translation gives CSASPMNTEAFF.

As concerns this clonotype: This could be a read error, since a much larger clone is one nucleotide away. The chain carries TRBV20-1 and TRBJ1-5; TRBD1 aligns across 10 bases. Germline CDR1 DFQATT, CDR2 SNEGSKA (reference sequence). The CDR3 consists of 15 residues. The CDR3 DNA is TGCAGTGCTCCGGACAGGGGGGCCATCAATCAGCCCCCGCATTTT. Translated, it gives CSAPDRGAINQPPHF.

The genes are TRBV2 and TRBJ1-2, with 9 bases fitting TRBD1. The J segment lost 6 bases and the V segment lost 4 bases, leaving 6 bases of the junction unmatched. Germline CDR1 reads SNHLY; CDR2 reads FYNNEI. The CDR3 sequence is 14 residues long. The chain's CDR3 is CASSARQGVNGYTF. CDR3 DNA sequence: TGTGCCAGCAGTGCCCGACAGGGGGTAAATGGCTACACCTTC. Combining the CDR3 with reference TRBV2 and TRBJ1-2 gives the whole variable domain EPEVTQTPSHQVTQMGQEVILRCVPISNHLYFYWYRQILGQKVEFLVSFYNNEISEKSEIFDDQFSVERPDGSNFTLKIRSTKLEDSAMYFCASSARQGVNGYTFGSGTRLTVV.

The chain couples TRBV7-2 to TRBJ2-5; possibly TRBD1 or TRBD2 for D (5 bases each). CDR1 is SGHTA and CDR2 is FQGNSA in the germline V gene. The V and J ends lost 2 bases and 5 bases respectively, with 15 bases between them. This CDR3 contains 15 residues. This chain's CDR3 is CASSLSWGFGETQYF. In DNA form, the CDR3 reads TGTGCCAGCAGCTTATCGTGGGGGTTTGGTGAGACCCAGTACTTC.

This chain uses TRBV12-3 or TRBV12-4 with TRBJ1-4; no definite D call. This CDR3 has 16 amino acids. Trimming shortened V by 3 bases and J by 1 base, and 12 bases separated the two germline ends. CDR3 DNA: TGTGCCAGCAGTTTTTACTGGGGTGGAACTAATGAAAAACTGTTTTTT. Translated, it gives CASSFYWGGTNEKLFF.

There are a few counts of this clonotype. For the CDR3, the DNA is TGTGCCAGCAGCCAGCGGGACAGGGGGTTCTACGAGCAGTACTTC. It specifies CASSQRDRGFYEQYF. The rearrangement links TRBV4-2 to TRBJ2-7; 11 nucleotides align to TRBD1. Germline CDR1 reads LGHNA; CDR2 reads YNFKEQ. Trimming removed 3 bases from V and 3 bases from J; junction bases left unmatched: 4. CDR3 size: 15 residues.

The V gene is TRBV7-2, the J gene TRBJ1-1; 8 bases align to TRBD1. CDR1 is SGHTA, CDR2 FQGNSA, per germline. The length of the CDR3 is 13 residues. The V segment lost 3 bases and the J segment 11 bases; nucleotides outside the gene matches: 8. CDR3 in DNA: TGTGCCAGCAGCTTGACAGGGGAGGTGCGGGCTTTCTTT. This gives the protein CASSLTGEVRAFF.

V and J are TRBV4-3 and TRBJ1-1; D not resolved. The V gene lost 3 bases and the J gene lost 6 bases, with 17 bases spanning the gap. There are 15 residues in the CDR3. From germline, CDR1 is LGHNA and CDR2 YSLEER. The CDR3 is CASSHQAAPTAEAFF. The CDR3, as DNA: TGCGCCAGCAGCCACCAGGCGGCCCCAACGGCTGAAGCTTTCTTT.

In this sample, this clonotype turned up once. Written as DNA, the CDR3 is TGCGCCAGCAGCTTAAGGACAGGGGGCCTCCAAGAGACCCAGTACTTC. It yields the protein CASSLRTGGLQETQYF. The rearrangement joins TRBV5-1 to TRBJ2-5; 11 nucleotides align to TRBD1. The CDR3 consists of 16 residues. Germline trimming cut 2 bases from V and 1 base from J; bases unmatched to any gene: 4. CDR1 and CDR2 (germline): SGHRS, YFSETQ.

In regard to this clonotype: A much larger clonotype is one base distant, so this may be a read error. This chain uses TRBV27 with TRBJ2-7; D tentatively reads TRBD1 or TRBD2 (5 bases each). Germline-derived CDR1 and CDR2 are MNHEY and SMNVEV (reference sequence). The CDR3 contains 13 residues. Trimming left V 8 bases short and J 4 bases short, with 15 bases between. CDR3 residues: CASGLPGRYEQYF. DNA for the CDR3: TGTGCCAGCGGCCTACCGGGACGGTACGAGCAGTACTTC.

This chain joins TRBV11-2 and TRBJ2-1, with D unclear. In germline, CDR1 is SGHAT, CDR2 FQNNGV. V lost 4 bases, J lost 0 bases, and 13 bases lay in between. The CDR3 consists of 16 residues. CDR3 coding DNA: TGTGCCAGCAGCTCGCCGGGCAGCTACTCCTACAATGAGCAGTTCTTC. Encoded protein: CASSSPGSYSYNEQFF. Filled out from reference TRBV11-2 and TRBJ2-1, the complete variable domain reads EAGVAQSPRYKIIEKRQSVAFWCNPISGHATLYWYQQILGQGPKLLIQFQNNGVVDDSQLPKDRFSAERLKGVDSTLKIQPAKLEDSAVYLCASSSPGSYSYNEQFFGPGTRLTVL.

The chain couples TRBV12-3 or TRBV12-4 to TRBJ1-1, with D hard to call. The CDR3 length is 14 residues. Trimming removed 6 bases from V and 5 bases from J, with 16 bases in between. CDR3 bases: TGTGCCAGCAGCCTTGTACTGGATGGAACTGAAGCTTTCTTT. It is translated as CASSLVLDGTEAFF.

The chain links TRBV30 to TRBJ1-1; no clear D. Germline CDR1 reads GTSNPN; CDR2 reads SVGIG (reference sequence). The CDR3 has 11 amino acids. CDR3 sequence: CGVLRNTEAFF. CDR3 coding DNA: TGTGGAGTATTACGGAACACTGAAGCTTTCTTT.

This clonotype appeared many times. The chain uses TRBV20-1 and TRBJ1-2, with 10 bases matching TRBD1. V dropped 6 bases and J dropped 3; count of bases not matched to a gene: 7. Germline-derived CDR1 and CDR2 are DFQATT and SNEGSKA (reference sequence). The CDR3 totals 14 residues. The chain's CDR3 is CSARRDRGDYGYTF. The DNA for the CDR3 is TGCAGTGCCCGCCGGGACAGGGGTGACTATGGCTACACCTTC.

The V gene is TRBV20-1, the J gene TRBJ2-5; the D is unclear. Judging by the DNA end, TRBJ2-7 fits better; the J call may be wrong. The CDR3 length is 11 residues. The germline V gene has CDR1 DFQATT and CDR2 SNEGSKA (reference sequence). The CDR3 here is CSARVDSEQYF. CDR3 bases: TGCAGTGCTAGAGTAGATTCCGAGCAGTACTTC.

The chain is built from TRBV14 and TRBJ2-3, with TRBD1 matching over 7 bases. The CDR3 loop spans 15 amino acids. Losses at the gene ends were 7 bases for V and 2 bases for J; bases not matched to a gene: 9. The germline CDR1 and CDR2 sequences are SGHDN and FVKESK. CDR3 sequence reads: CASTGDRADTDTQYF. The CDR3 DNA is TGTGCCAGCACCGGCGACAGGGCAGACACAGATACGCAGTATTTT.

This clonotype was recorded a few times. The gene calls are TRBV11-2 and TRBJ2-7; 12 bases fit TRBD2. The last part of the DNA fits TRBJ2-5 better; the J call may be wrong. Germline V lookup: CDR1 SGHAT, CDR2 FQNNGV. CDR3 length equals 16 residues. The CDR3 protein is CASSSLASGGVETQYF. CDR3 coding DNA: TGTGCCAGCAGCTCCCTGGCTAGCGGGGGGGTGGAGACCCAGTACTTC.

The chain carries TRBV2 and TRBJ1-4, with TRBD1 matching over 11 bases. Trimming at V came to 2 bases and at J to 6 bases, leaving 2 bases not matched to a gene. Per germline, CDR1 SNHLY and CDR2 FYNNEI. The CDR3 loop spans 15 amino acids. CDR3 DNA: TGTGCCAGCAGTGAATTGGGACAGGGGGATGAAAAACTGTTTTTT. Translated, it gives CASSELGQGDEKLFF.

Worth noting for this clonotype: A much larger clone is a single base away; this may be a read error. This chain uses TRBV5-1 with TRBJ2-1; D tentatively fits TRBD1 or TRBD2 (5 bases each). The length of the CDR3 is 15 residues. Per the germline V gene, CDR1 is SGHRS and CDR2 is YFSETQ. CDR3 DNA: TGCGCCAACAGCTTGGAACCAGGGACCAACGATGAGCAGTTCTTC. Translated: CANSLEPGTNDEQFF.

With respect to this clonotype: Germline is not matched at one junction end, which may reflect a read error. The genes are TRBV12-3 or TRBV12-4 and TRBJ1-5; no definite D call. The CDR3 is 14 amino acids. CDR3 protein: CACSVDLAGQPQHF. The CDR3 bases are TGTGCCTGCAGTGTAGATTTGGCGGGACAGCCCCAGCATTTT.

V is TRBV28 and J is TRBJ1-1; no clear D gene. This CDR3 is built from 14 residues. The V gene lost 2 bases and the J gene lost 4 bases, with 11 bases spanning the gap. Per germline, CDR1 MDHEN and CDR2 SYDVKM. CDR3 loop: CASSLQGWSTEAFF. The CDR3, as DNA: TGTGCCAGCAGTTTACAAGGTTGGAGCACTGAAGCTTTCTTT.